Described below is a single T cell receptor beta chain sequence and its context. What it recognizes is unknown. Trimming left V 6 bases short and J 3 bases short, with 7 bases between. From germline, CDR1 is MDHEN and CDR2 SYDVKM. The CDR3 runs to 12 residues. This record comes from a study of Ad26.COV2.S vaccination and SARS-CoV-2 variants. In the study overall: Donor was assigned to the Ad26.COV2.S arm of trial COV1001. Intramuscular Ad26.COV2.S doses were given once or twice, 56 days apart.

The treatment here: roughly 19 received Ad26.COV2.S at low or high dose, single or two shots; roughly five received placebo; per-sample allocation not given. Sampling happened 63 days after the first vaccine or placebo injection. Some clones are missing from TCRdb's copy, which holds only in-frame ones; the method was immunoSEQ multiplex PCR. There are roughly 420,000 clones in the sample; roughly 88% occur only once, and 3.6% lies in the top ten. Overall study results and limits: It was reported that spike-specific CD8+ and CD4+ T cell responses were substantially broad after vaccination.

The gene calls are TRBV28 and TRBJ2-3; D remains unclear. The receptor comes from a person between 18 and 65 years old who received the Ad26.COV2.S COVID-19 vaccine or a placebo. Sample: peripheral blood, taken in a trial of Ad26.COV2.S vaccine versus placebo. CDR3 sequence: CASSVITDTQYF. CDR3 nucleotide sequence: TGTGCCAGCAGCGTTATTACAGATACGCAGTATTTT.